What follows describes a single T cell receptor beta chain. Per the authors' pipeline: Amplifying reference gene primers gave estimates of nucleated cell counts. Using immunoSEQ multiplex PCR, the repertoire was profiled, and TCRdb retains in-frame clones only, with some absent. V and J calls and clone size come straight from that table; D and trimming were deduced from the DNA. The table has roughly 330,000 clones, around 86% seen once. Trimming took 4 bases from V and 2 from J, leaving 9 bases between them. Germline CDR1 is GTSNPN and CDR2 is SVGIG (reference sequence). This CDR3 is built from 14 residues. This sample stems from a study of blood T cell repertoires in COVID-19. About the research overall: Researchers got acute and convalescent COVID-19 samples from the United States, Italy and Spain.

This sequence originates from a woman between 50 and 59 years old with acute or convalescent COVID-19. J is TRBJ2-6 and V is TRBV30, with D possibly TRBD1 on 5 matching bases. The specimen was peripheral blood. In nucleotides, the CDR3 is TGTGCCTGGACAGGGAAGCCTGGGGCCAACGTCCTGACTTTC. It translates to CAWTGKPGANVLTF.